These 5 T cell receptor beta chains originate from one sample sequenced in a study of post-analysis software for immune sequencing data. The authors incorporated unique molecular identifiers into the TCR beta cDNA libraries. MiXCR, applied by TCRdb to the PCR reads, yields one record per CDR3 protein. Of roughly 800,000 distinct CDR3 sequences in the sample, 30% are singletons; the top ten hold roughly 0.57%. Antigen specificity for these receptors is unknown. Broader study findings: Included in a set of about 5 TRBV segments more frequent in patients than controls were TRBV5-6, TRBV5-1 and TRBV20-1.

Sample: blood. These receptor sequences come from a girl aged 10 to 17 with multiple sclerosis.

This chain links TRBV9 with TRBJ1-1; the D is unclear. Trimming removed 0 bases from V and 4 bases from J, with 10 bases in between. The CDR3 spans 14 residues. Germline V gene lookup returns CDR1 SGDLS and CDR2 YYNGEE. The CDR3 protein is CASSVASSATEAFF. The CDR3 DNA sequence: TGTGCCAGCAGCGTAGCTTCGTCGGCCACTGAAGCTTTCTTT.

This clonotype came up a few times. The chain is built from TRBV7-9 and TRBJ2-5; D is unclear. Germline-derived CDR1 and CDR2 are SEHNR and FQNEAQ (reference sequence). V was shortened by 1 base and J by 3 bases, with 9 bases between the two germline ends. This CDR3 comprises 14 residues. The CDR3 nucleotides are TGTGCCAGCAGCTTAGTTGCCCGAAAAGAGACCCAGTACTTC. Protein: CASSLVARKETQYF. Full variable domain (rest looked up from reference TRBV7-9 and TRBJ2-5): DTGVSQNPRHKITKRGQNVTFRCDPISEHNRLYWYRQTLGQGPEFLTYFQNEAQLEKSRLLSDRFSAERPKGSFSTLEIQRTEQGDSAMYLCASSLVARKETQYFGPGTRLLVL.

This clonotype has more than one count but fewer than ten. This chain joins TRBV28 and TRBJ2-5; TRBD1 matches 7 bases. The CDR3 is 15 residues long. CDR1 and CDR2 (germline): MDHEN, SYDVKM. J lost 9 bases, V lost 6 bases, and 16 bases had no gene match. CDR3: CASRPSGQSLGAQYF. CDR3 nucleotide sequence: TGTGCCAGCAGGCCGTCGGGACAGTCACTTGGGGCCCAGTACTTC. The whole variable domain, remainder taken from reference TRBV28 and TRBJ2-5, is DVKVTQSSRYLVKRTGEKVFLECVQDMDHENMFWYRQDPGLGLRLIYFSYDVKMKEKGDIPEGYSVSREKKERFSLILESASTNQTSMYLCASRPSGQSLGAQYFGPGTRLLVL.

As DNA, the CDR3 is TGTGCCAGCAGCTTAGTTCTTGCAGCGATCACTGAAGCTTTCTTT. This translates into CASSLVLAAITEAFF. J is TRBJ1-1 and V is TRBV7-2; D is uncertain. V gave up 1 base and J gave up 4 bases, with 13 bases separating them. Germline loops: CDR1 SGHTA, CDR2 FQGNSA. The CDR3 consists of 15 residues.

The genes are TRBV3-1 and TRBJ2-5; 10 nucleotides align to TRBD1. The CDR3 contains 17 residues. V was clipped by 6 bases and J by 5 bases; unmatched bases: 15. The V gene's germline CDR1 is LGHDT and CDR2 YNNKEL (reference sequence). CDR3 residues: CASRPPDRGRFKETQYF. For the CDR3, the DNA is TGTGCCAGCAGGCCACCTGACAGGGGGCGATTCAAGGAGACCCAGTACTTC.